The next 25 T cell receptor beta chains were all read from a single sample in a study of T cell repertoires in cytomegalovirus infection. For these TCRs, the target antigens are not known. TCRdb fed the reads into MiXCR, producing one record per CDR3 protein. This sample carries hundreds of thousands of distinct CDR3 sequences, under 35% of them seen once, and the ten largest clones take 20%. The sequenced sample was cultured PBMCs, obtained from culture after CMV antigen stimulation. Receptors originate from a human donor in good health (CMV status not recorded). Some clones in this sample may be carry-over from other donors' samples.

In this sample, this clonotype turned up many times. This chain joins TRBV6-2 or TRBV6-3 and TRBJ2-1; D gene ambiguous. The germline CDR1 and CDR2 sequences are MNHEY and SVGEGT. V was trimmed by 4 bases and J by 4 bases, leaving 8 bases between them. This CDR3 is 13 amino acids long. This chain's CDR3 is CASSWAGYNEQFF. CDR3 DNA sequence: TGTGCCAGCAGTTGGGCCGGATACAATGAGCAGTTCTTC.

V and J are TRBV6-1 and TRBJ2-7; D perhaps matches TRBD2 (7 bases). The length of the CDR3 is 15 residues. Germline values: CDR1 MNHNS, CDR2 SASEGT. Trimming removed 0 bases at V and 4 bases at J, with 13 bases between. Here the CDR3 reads CASSEAGGRLYEQYF. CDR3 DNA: TGTGCCAGCAGTGAAGCGGGGGGGCGTTTATACGAGCAGTACTTC.

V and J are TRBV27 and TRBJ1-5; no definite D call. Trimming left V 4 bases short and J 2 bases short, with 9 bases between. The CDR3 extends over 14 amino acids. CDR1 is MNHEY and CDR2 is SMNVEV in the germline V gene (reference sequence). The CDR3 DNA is TGTGCCAGCAGTTCGCCCCTACGCAATCAGCCCCAGCATTTT. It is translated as CASSSPLRNQPQHF.

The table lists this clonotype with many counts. The CDR3 protein is CSAYGTSSSTGETQYF. Written as DNA, the CDR3 is TGCAGTGCCTATGGGACTAGCTCCTCAACGGGAGAGACCCAGTACTTC. J is TRBJ2-5 and V is TRBV20-1; 9 bases agree with TRBD2. Germline assignment: CDR1 DFQATT and CDR2 SNEGSKA (reference sequence). V trimming: 6 bases; J trimming: 4 bases; junction bases outside the gene matches: 15. The CDR3 covers 16 residues.

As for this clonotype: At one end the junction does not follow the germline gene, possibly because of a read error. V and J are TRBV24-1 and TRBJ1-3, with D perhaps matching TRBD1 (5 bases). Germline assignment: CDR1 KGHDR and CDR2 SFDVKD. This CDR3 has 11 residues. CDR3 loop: CATSDWRGLGF. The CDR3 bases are TGTGCCACCAGTGACTGGAGGGGCCTCGGATTT.

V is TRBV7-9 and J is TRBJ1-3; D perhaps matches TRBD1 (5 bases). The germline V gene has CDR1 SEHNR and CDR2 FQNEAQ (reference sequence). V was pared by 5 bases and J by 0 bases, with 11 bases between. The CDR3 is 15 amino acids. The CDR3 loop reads CASSPSGSSGNTIYF. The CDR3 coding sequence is TGTGCCAGCAGCCCCTCAGGGAGCTCTGGAAACACCATATATTTT.

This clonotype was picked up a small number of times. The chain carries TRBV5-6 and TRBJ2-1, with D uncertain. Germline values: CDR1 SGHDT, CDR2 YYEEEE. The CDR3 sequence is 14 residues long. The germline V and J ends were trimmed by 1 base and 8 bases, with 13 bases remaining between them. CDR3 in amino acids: CASSLSYSIHEQFF. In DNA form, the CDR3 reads TGTGCCAGCAGCTTGTCCTATTCAATCCATGAGCAGTTCTTC.

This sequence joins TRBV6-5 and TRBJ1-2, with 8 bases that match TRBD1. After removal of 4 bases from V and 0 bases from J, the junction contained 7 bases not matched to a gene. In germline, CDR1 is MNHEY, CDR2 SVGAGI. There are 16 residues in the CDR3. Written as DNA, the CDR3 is TGTGCCAGCAGTTCACCCGGGACAGGATCTAACTATGGCTACACCTTC. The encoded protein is CASSSPGTGSNYGYTF.

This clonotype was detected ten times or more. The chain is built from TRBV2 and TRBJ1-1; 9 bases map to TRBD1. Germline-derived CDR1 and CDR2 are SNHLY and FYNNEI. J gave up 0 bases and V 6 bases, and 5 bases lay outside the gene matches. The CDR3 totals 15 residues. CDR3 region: CASRDRGYLNTEAFF. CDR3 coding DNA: TGTGCCAGCAGGGACAGGGGATACTTGAACACTGAAGCTTTCTTT.

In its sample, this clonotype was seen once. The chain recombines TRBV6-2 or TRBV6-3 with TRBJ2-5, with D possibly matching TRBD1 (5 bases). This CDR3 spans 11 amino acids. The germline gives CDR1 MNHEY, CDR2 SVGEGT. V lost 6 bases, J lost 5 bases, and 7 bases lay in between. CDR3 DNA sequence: TGTGCCAGCAGACACAGGGAGACCCAGTACTTC. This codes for CASRHRETQYF.

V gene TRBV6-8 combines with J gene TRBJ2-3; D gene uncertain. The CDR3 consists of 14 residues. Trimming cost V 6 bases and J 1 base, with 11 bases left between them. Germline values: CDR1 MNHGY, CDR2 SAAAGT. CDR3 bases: TGTGCCAGCAGCCTCTTCCGTGGCACAGATACGCAGTATTTT. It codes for CASSLFRGTDTQYF.

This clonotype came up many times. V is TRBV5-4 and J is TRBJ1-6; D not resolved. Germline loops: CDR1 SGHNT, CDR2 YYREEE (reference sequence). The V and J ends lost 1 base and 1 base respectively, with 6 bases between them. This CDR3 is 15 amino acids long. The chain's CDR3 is CASSLIGSYNSPLHF. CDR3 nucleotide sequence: TGTGCCAGCAGCTTGATTGGGTCCTATAATTCACCCCTCCACTTT.

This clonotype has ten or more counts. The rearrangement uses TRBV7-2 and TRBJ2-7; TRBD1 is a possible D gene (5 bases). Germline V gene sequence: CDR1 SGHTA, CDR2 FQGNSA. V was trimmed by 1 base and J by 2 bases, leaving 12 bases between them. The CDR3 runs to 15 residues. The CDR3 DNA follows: TGTGCCAGCAGCTTAGTCGAAGGGGAAGCCTACGAGCAGTACTTC. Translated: CASSLVEGEAYEQYF.

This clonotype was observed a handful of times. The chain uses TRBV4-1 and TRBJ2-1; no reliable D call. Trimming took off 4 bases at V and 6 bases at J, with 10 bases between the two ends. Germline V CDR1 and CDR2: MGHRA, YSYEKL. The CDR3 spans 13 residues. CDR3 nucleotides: TGCGCCAGCAGCCCCGGCAGGCCCAATGAGCAGTTCTTC. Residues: CASSPGRPNEQFF.

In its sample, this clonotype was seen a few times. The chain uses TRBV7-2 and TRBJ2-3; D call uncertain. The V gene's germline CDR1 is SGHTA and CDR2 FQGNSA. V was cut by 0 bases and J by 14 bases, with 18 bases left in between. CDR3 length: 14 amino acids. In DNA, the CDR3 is TGTGCCAGCAGCTTAGCGGGCTGGGATGATTTTCGGTATTTT. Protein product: CASSLAGWDDFRYF. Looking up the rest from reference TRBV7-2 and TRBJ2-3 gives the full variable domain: GAGVSQSPSNKVTEKGKDVELRCDPISGHTALYWYRQSLGQGLEFLIYFQGNSAPDKSGLPSDRFSAERTGGSVSTLTIQRTQQEDSAVYLCASSLAGWDDFRYFGPGTRLTVL.

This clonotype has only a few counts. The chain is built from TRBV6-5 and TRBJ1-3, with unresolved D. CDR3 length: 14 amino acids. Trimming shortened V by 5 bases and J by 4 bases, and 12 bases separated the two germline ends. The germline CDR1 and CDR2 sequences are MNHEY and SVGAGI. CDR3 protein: CASSPLSQGNTIYF. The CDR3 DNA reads TGTGCCAGCAGTCCACTTTCACAGGGAAACACCATATATTTT.

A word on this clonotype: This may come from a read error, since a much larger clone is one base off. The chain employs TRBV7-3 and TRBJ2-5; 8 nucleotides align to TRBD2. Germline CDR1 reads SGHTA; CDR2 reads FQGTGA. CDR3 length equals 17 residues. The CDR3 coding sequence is TGTGCCAGCAGCTTAATAGGCGGTCGAGCGGGAGAAGGGACCCGGTACTTC. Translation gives CASSLIGGRAGEGTRYF. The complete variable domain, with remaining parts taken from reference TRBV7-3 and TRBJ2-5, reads GAGVSQTPSNKVTEKGKYVELRCDPISGHTALYWYRQSLGQGPEFLIYFQGTGAADDSGLPNDRFFAVRPEGSVSTLKIQRTERGDSAVYLCASSLIGGRAGEGTRYFGPGTRLLVL.

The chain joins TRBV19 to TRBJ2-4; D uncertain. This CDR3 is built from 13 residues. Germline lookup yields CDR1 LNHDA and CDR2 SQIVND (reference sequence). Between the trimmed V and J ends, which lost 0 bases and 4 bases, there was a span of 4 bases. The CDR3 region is CASSIEGKNIQYF. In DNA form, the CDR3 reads TGTGCCAGTAGTATAGAGGGAAAAAACATTCAGTACTTC.

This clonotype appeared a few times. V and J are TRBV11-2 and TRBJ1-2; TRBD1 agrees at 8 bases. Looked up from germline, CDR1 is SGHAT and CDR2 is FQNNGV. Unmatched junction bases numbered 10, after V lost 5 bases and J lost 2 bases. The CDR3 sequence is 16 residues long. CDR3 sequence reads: CASSGSRDRINYGYTF. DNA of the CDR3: TGTGCCAGCAGCGGTTCCCGGGACAGGATAAACTATGGCTACACCTTC.

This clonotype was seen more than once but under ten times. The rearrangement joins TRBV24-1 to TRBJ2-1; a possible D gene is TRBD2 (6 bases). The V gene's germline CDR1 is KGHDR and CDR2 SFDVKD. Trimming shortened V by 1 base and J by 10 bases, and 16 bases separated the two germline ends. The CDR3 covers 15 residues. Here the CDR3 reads CATSDLAPGTGEQFF. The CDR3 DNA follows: TGTGCCACCAGTGATTTAGCCCCCGGGACTGGAGAGCAGTTCTTC.

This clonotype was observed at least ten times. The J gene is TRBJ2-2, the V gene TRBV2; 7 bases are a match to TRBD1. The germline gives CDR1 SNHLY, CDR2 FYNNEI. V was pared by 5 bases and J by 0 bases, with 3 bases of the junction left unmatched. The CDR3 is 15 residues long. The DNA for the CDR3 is TGTGCCAGCAGTCGAGGGGGCCCGAACACCGGGGAGCTGTTTTTT. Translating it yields CASSRGGPNTGELFF.

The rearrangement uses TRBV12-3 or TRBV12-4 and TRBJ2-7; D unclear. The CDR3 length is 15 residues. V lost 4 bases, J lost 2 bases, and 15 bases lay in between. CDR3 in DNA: TGTGCCAGCAGTTCTCGGACCGAGTTACCCTACGAGCAGTACTTC. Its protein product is CASSSRTELPYEQYF.

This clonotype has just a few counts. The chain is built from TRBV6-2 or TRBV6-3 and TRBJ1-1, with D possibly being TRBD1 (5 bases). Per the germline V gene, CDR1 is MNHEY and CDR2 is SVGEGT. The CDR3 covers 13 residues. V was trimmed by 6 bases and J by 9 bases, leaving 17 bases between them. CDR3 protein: CASRNGHGVKAFF. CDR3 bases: TGTGCCAGCAGGAACGGACACGGGGTTAAAGCTTTCTTT.

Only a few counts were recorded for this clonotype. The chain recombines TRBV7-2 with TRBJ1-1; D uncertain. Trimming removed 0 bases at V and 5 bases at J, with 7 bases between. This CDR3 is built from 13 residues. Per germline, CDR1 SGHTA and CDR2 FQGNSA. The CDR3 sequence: CASSLALETEAFF. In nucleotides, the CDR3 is TGTGCCAGCAGCTTAGCCCTTGAGACTGAAGCTTTCTTT. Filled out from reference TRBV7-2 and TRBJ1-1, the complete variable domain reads GAGVSQSPSNKVTEKGKDVELRCDPISGHTALYWYRQSLGQGLEFLIYFQGNSAPDKSGLPSDRFSAERTGGSVSTLTIQRTQQEDSAVYLCASSLALETEAFFGQGTRLTVV.

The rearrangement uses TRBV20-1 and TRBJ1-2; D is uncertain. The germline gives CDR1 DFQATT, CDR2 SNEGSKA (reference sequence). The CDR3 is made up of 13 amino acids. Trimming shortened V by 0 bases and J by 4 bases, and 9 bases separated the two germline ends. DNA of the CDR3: TGCAGTGCTAGAGACTCGGAGGGCTATGGCTACACCTTC. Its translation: CSARDSEGYGYTF.